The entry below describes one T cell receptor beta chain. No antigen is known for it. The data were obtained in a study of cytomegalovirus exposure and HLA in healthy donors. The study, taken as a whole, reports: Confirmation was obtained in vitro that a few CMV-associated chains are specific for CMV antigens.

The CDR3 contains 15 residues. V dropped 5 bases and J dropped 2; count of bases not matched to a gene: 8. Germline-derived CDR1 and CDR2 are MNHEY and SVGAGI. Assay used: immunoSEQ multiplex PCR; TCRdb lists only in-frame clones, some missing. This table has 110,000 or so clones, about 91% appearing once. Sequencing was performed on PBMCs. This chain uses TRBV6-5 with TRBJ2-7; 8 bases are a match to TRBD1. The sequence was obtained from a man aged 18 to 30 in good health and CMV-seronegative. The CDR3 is CASSPRTGSPYEQYF. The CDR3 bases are TGTGCCAGCAGTCCGCGGACAGGGAGTCCCTACGAGCAGTACTTC.